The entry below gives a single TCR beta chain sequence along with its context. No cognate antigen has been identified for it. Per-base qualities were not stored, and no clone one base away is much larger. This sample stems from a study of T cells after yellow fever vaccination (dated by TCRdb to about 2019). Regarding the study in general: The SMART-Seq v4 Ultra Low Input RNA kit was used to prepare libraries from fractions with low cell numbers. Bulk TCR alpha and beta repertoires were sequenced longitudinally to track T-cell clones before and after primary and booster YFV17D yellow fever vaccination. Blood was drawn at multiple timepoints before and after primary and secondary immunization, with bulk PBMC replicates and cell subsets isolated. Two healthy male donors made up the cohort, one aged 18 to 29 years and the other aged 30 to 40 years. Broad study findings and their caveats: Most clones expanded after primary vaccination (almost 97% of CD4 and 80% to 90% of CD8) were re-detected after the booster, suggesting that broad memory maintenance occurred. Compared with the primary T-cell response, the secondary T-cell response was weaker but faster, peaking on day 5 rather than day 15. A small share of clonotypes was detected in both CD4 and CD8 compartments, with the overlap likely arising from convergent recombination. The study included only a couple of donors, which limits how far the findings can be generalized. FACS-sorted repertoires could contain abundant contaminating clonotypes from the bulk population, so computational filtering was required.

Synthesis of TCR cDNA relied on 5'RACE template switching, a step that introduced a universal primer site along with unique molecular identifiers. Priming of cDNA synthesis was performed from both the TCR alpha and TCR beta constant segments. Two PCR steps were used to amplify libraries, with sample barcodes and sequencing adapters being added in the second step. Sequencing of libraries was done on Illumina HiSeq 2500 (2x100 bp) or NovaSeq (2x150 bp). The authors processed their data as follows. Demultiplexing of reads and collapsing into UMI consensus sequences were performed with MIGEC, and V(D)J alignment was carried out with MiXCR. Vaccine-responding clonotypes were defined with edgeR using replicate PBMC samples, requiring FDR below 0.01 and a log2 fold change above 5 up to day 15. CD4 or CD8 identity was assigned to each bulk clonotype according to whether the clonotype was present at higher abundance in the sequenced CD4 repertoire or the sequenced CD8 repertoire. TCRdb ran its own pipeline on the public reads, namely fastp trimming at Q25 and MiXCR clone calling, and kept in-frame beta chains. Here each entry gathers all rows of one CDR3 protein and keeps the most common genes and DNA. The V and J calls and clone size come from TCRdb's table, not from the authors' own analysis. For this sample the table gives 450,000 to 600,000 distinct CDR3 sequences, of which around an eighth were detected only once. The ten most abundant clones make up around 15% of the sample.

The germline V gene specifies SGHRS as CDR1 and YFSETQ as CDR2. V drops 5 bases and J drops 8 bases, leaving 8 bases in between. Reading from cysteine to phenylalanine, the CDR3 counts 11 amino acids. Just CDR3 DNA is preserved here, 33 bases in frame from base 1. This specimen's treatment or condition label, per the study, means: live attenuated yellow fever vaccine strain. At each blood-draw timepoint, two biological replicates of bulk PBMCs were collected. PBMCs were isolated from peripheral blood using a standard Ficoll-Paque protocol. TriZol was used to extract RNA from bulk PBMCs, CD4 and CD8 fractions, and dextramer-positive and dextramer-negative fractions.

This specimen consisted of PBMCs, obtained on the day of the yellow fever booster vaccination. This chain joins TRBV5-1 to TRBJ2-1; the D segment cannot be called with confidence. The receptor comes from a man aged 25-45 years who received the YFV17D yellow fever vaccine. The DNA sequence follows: TGCGCCAGCAGGCTGGTGGATGAGCAGTTCTTC. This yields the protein CASRLVDEQFF.